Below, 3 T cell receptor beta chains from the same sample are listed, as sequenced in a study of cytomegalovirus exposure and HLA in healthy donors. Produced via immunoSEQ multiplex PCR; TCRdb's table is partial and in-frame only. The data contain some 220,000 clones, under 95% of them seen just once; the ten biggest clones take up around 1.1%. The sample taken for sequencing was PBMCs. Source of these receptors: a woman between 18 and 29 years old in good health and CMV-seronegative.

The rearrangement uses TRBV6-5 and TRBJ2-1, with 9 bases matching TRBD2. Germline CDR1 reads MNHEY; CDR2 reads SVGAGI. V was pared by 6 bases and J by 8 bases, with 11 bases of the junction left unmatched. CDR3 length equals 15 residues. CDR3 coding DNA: TGTGCCAGCAGCCGCGGTAGCGGGAGAGGCGATGAGCAGTTCTTC. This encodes CASSRGSGRGDEQFF.

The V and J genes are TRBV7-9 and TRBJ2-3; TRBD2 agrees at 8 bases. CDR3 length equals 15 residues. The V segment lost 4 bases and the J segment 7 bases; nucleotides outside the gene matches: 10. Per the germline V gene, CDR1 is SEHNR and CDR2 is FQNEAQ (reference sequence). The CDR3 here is CASSSAGVFGNTQYF. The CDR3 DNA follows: TGTGCCAGCAGCTCAGCGGGAGTCTTCGGGAATACGCAGTATTTT. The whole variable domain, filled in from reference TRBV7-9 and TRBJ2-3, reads DTGVSQNPRHKITKRGQNVTFRCDPISEHNRLYWYRQTLGQGPEFLTYFQNEAQLEKSRLLSDRFSAERPKGSFSTLEIQRTEQGDSAMYLCASSSAGVFGNTQYFGPGTRLTVL.

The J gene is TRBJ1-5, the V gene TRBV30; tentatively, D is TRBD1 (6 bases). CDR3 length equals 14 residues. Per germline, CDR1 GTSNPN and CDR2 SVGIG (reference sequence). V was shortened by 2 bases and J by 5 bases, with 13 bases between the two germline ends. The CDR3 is CAWSLGARDQPQHF. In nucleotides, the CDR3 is TGTGCCTGGAGTTTGGGGGCACGCGATCAGCCCCAGCATTTT.